The entry below describes one TCR beta chain. Its antigen remains unidentified. These data are taken from a study of regulatory T cells in long-lasting Graves disease. On the study more broadly: Positive TSH receptor antibodies alongside over 5 years of antithyroid drugs were what marked Graves' disease as persistent. Notes on the study in general: Fewer public clonotypes were shared by new patients (around 1,000) than by persistent patients (approximately 2,700).

Specified time point: persistent/refractory GD, antithyroid drugs over 5 years with positive TRAb. Isolated PBMC RNA provided the starting material for the TCR library. The V gene end was trimmed by 5 bases and the J gene end by 3 bases; junction bases not matched to a gene: 11. This CDR3 is 16 amino acids long. Germline V lookup: CDR1 LNHDA, CDR2 SQIVND (reference sequence). Combining iRepertoire HTBI primers with Arm-PCR of CDR3 regions, the authors built TCR beta libraries. A single record per CDR3 protein comes from TCRdb applying MiXCR to the multiplex PCR reads. Of approximately 400,000 distinct CDR3 sequences in the sample, 23% are singletons; the top ten hold approximately 25%.

The chain uses TRBV19 and TRBJ2-3; 7 nucleotides align to TRBD1. This sample comprised peripheral blood mononuclear cells (PBMCs), obtained when the disease was refractory, from a patient treated with antithyroid drugs. The clonotype comes from a female donor with Graves disease. CDR3 nucleotides: TGTGCCAGTAGTGGCCCGACAGGGACCCGAACAGATACGCAGTATTTT. Encoded protein: CASSGPTGTRTDTQYF. Looking up the rest from reference TRBV19 and TRBJ2-3 gives the full variable domain: DGGITQSPKYLFRKEGQNVTLSCEQNLNHDAMYWYRQDPGQGLRLIYYSQIVNDFQKGDIAEGYSVSREKKESFPLTVTSAQKNPTAFYLCASSGPTGTRTDTQYFGPGTRLTVL.